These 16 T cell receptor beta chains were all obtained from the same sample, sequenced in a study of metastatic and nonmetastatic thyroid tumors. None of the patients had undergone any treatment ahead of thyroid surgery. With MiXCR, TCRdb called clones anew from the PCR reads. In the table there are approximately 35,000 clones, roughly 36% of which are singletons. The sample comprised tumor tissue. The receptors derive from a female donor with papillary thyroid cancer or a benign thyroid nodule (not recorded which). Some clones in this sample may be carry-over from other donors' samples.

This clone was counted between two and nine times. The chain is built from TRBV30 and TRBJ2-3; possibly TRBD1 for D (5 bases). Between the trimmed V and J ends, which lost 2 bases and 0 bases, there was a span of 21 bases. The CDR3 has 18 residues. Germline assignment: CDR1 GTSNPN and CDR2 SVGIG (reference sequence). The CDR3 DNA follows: TGTGCCTGGAGTACTTCTTCCAGGGTCGAGTCTAGCACAGATACGCAGTATTTT. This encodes CAWSTSSRVESSTDTQYF.

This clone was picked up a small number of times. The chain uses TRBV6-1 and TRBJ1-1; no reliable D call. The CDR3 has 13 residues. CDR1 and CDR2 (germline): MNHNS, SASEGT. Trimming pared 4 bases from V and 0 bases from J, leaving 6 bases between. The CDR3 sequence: CASSVIMNTEAFF. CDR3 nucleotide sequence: TGTGCCAGCAGTGTAATCATGAACACTGAAGCTTTCTTT.

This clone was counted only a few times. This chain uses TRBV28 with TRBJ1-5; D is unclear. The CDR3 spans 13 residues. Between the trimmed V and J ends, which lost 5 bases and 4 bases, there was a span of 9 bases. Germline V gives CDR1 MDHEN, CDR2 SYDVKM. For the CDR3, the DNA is TGTGCCAGCAGTCAAGGAGGGAATCAGCCCCAGCATTTT. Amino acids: CASSQGGNQPQHF.

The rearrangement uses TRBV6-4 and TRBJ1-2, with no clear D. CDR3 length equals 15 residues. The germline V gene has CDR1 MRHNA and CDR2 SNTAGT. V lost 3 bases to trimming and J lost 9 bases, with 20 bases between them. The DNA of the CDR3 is TGTGCCAGCAGTGAATCCGGGAATCCCCTCCATCGCTACACCTTC. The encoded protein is CASSESGNPLHRYTF.

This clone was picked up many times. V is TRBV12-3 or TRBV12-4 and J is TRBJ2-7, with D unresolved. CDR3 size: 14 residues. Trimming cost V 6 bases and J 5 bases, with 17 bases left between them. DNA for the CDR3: TGTGCCAGCAGCCCCTCCTACGGTGGTGACGAGCAGTACTTC. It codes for CASSPSYGGDEQYF.

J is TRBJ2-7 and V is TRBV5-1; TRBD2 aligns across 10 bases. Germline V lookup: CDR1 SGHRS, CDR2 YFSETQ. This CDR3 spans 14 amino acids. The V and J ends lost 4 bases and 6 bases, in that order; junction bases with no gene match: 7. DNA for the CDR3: TGCGCCAGCAGCCAAGGACTAGCGGTAGTCGAGCAGTACTTC. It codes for CASSQGLAVVEQYF.

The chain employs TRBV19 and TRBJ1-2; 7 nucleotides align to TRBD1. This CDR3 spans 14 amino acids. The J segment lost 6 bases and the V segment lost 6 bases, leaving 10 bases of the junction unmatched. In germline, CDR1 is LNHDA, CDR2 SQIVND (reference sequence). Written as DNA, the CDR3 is TGTGCCAGTAGCGCCGGAGGGACAGATCATGGCTACACCTTC. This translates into CASSAGGTDHGYTF.

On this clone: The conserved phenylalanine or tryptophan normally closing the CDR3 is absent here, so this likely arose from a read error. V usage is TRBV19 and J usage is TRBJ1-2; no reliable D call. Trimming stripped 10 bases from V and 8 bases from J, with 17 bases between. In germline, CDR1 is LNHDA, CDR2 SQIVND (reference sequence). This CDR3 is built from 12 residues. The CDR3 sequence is CATFGPFPGYTL. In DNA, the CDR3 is TGTGCCACTTTTGGCCCGTTTCCAGGCTACACCCTC.

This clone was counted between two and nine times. Written as DNA, the CDR3 is TGTGCCACCAGCAGAGATCGCCCCGGGACAGGGGGTGGAAACACCATATATTTT. Its protein product is CATSRDRPGTGGGNTIYF. V gene TRBV15 combines with J gene TRBJ1-3, with 11 nucleotides matching TRBD1. Trimming removed 0 bases from V and 3 bases from J; junction bases left unmatched: 7. The CDR3 runs 18 residues. The germline CDR1 and CDR2 sequences are LNHNV and YYDKDF (reference sequence).

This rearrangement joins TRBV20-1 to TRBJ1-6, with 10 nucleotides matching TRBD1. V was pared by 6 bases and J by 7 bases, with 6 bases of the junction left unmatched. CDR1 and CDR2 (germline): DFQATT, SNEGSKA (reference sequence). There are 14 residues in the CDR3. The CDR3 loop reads CSATPGQGNSPLHF. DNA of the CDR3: TGCAGTGCGACCCCGGGACAGGGGAATTCACCCCTCCACTTT.

CDR3: CASSGRQGLHRFHEQYF. The CDR3, as DNA: TGTGCCAGCAGTGGGCGACAGGGCCTACATCGTTTTCACGAGCAGTACTTC. This chain uses TRBV6-1 with TRBJ2-7, with 7 bases identical to TRBD1. Trimming removed 4 bases from V and 5 bases from J; junction bases left unmatched: 17. From germline, CDR1 is MNHNS and CDR2 SASEGT. CDR3 size: 17 residues.

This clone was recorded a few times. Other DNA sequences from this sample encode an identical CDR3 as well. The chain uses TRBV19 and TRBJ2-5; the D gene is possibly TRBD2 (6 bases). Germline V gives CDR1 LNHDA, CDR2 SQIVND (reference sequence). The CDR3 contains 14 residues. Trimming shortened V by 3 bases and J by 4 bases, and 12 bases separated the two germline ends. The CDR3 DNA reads TGTGCCAGTAGTATGGTGGGAGGACCAGAGACCCAGTACTTC. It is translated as CASSMVGGPETQYF.

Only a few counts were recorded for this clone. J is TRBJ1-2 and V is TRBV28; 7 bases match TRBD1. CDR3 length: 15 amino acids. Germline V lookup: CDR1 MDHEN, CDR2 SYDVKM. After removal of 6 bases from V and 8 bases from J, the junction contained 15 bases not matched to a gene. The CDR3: CASSLTLTGSGGYTF. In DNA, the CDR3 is TGTGCCAGCAGCTTAACTCTGACAGGGAGCGGCGGCTACACCTTC.

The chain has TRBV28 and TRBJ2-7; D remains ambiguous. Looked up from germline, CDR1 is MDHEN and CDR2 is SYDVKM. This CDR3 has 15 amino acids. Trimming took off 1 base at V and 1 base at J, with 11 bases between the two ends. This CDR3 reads CASSLYTLVSYEQYF. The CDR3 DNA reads TGTGCCAGCAGTTTATATACACTGGTTTCCTACGAGCAGTACTTC.

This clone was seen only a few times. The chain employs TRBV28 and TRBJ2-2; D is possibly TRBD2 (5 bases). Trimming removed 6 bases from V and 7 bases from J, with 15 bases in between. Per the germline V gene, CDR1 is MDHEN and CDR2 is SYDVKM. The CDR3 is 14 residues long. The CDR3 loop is CASRFGVEDGELFF. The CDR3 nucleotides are TGTGCCAGCAGGTTCGGGGTGGAGGACGGGGAGCTGTTTTTT.

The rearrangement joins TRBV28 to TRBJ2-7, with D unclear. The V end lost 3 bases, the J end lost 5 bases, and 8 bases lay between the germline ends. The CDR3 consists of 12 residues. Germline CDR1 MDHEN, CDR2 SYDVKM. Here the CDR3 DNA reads TGTGCCAGCAGTTTTAGCCCGGACGAGCAGTACTTC. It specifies CASSFSPDEQYF.